These 11 T cell receptor beta chains came from one sample sequenced in a study of cytotoxic CD8 clonotypes in ibrutinib-treated CLL. Only in-frame clones appear in the TCRdb table, and some are missing; sequencing was by immunoSEQ multiplex PCR. This sample has roughly 220,000 clones; 60% to 80% occur once, and the top ten carry more than 9.5%. The sample was PBMCs, taken after 12 months of ibrutinib treatment. Receptor source: a human donor with chronic lymphocytic leukemia.

The chain joins TRBV27 to TRBJ2-1, with TRBD2 identical over 11 bases. Germline CDR1 is MNHEY and CDR2 is SMNVEV (reference sequence). This CDR3 is 19 amino acids long. Unmatched junction bases numbered 9, after V lost 2 bases and J lost 0 bases. The CDR3 spells CASSLTSGGLRSSYNEQFF. CDR3 nucleotides: TGTGCCAGCAGTTTAACTAGCGGGGGCCTTAGGAGCTCCTACAATGAGCAGTTCTTC.

In this sample, this clone turned up once. The V gene is TRBV6-5, the J gene TRBJ1-1; possible D gene TRBD1, 5 bases. The germline CDR1 and CDR2 sequences are MNHEY and SVGAGI. V lost 6 bases and J 11 bases, leaving 13 bases between the germline ends. The CDR3 is 11 residues long. The chain's CDR3 is CASRTSGVAFF. CDR3 DNA sequence: TGTGCCAGCAGGACCTCGGGGGTCGCTTTCTTT.

The chain uses TRBV15 and TRBJ2-7; maybe TRBD1 (7 bases). Trimming left V 0 bases short and J 7 bases short, with 19 bases between. This CDR3 contains 16 residues. Germline lookup yields CDR1 LNHNV and CDR2 YYDKDF (reference sequence). Here the CDR3 reads CATSRDRGRGATEQYF. For the CDR3, the DNA is TGTGCCACCAGCAGAGATAGAGGCAGGGGGGCTACGGAGCAGTACTTC.

J is TRBJ1-2 and V is TRBV4-1; D is undetermined. There are 15 residues in the CDR3. Germline CDR1 reads MGHRA; CDR2 reads YSYEKL. The V gene lost 1 base and the J gene lost 6 bases, with 15 bases spanning the gap. The CDR3 spells CASSQVTGLLDGYTF. CDR3 DNA sequence: TGCGCCAGCAGCCAAGTCACCGGGCTTTTAGATGGCTACACCTTC.

The chain joins TRBV28 to TRBJ2-3; 9 nucleotides match TRBD1. The CDR3 has 14 residues. After removal of 2 bases from V and 8 bases from J, the junction contained 5 bases not matched to a gene. Germline loops: CDR1 MDHEN, CDR2 SYDVKM. Here the CDR3 reads CASSLGDRVGTQYF. DNA for the CDR3: TGTGCCAGCAGTTTAGGGGACAGGGTCGGTACGCAGTATTTT.

This clone was detected only once. The rearrangement uses TRBV9 and TRBJ1-1; D call uncertain. The length of the CDR3 is 15 residues. The V end lost 0 bases, the J end lost 1 base, and 10 bases lay between the germline ends. Germline loops: CDR1 SGDLS, CDR2 YYNGEE. CDR3 in amino acids: CASSVVARTNTEAFF. DNA for the CDR3: TGTGCCAGCAGCGTAGTTGCACGGACGAACACTGAAGCTTTCTTT.

This clone was observed a few times. The chain carries TRBV6-1 and TRBJ2-2, with D unclear. The V and J ends lost 8 bases and 6 bases respectively, with 13 bases between them. This CDR3 spans 13 amino acids. CDR1 MNHNS and CDR2 SASEGT come from the germline V gene. The CDR3 coding sequence is TGTGCCAGCGGCCCACCGTGGGCCGGGGAGCTGTTTTTT. Translation: CASGPPWAGELFF.

A single count supports this clone. This chain uses TRBV28 with TRBJ1-2; D is possibly TRBD1 (6 bases). The CDR3 extends over 15 amino acids. Germline loops: CDR1 MDHEN, CDR2 SYDVKM. Trimming took off 5 bases at V and 6 bases at J, with 19 bases between the two ends. CDR3 residues: CASSLAGARYDGYTF. In nucleotides, the CDR3 is TGTGCCAGCAGTCTGGCGGGGGCGCGGTATGATGGCTACACCTTC.

This clone was detected a few times. This chain links TRBV11-2 with TRBJ2-5, with no clear D. The CDR3 contains 16 residues. The V gene's germline CDR1 is SGHAT and CDR2 FQNNGV. V lost 0 bases and J 1 base, leaving 12 bases between the germline ends. The CDR3 is CASSLDPLAFQETQYF. The CDR3 coding sequence is TGTGCCAGCAGCTTAGATCCGTTGGCATTCCAAGAGACCCAGTACTTC.

This clone showed up just a few times. The CDR3 spells CASSPLLEGGAYNEQFF. Here the CDR3 DNA reads TGTGCCAGCAGCCCCCTTCTAGAGGGAGGGGCCTACAATGAGCAGTTCTTC. This chain joins TRBV5-6 and TRBJ2-1; 7 nucleotides line up with TRBD2. The junction had 12 bases not matched to a gene; V was cut back by 4 bases and J by 2 bases. Germline CDR1 reads SGHDT; CDR2 reads YYEEEE. The CDR3 covers 17 residues.

This chain uses TRBV6-5 with TRBJ2-5, with D perhaps TRBD1 or TRBD2 (7 bases each). The CDR3 sequence is 12 residues long. With 2 bases removed from V and 9 bases from J, the gap between germline ends came to 10 bases. Germline-derived CDR1 and CDR2 are MNHEY and SVGAGI. The CDR3 reads CASSYPGGAQYF. The CDR3, as DNA: TGTGCCAGCAGTTACCCAGGGGGGGCCCAGTACTTC.